These 32 T cell receptor beta chains originate from one sample sequenced in a study of blood T cell repertoires in COVID-19. This table comes from immunoSEQ multiplex PCR, and its TCRdb copy is limited to in-frame clones, with some not included. The data show around 250,000 clones, with 84% seen just once and less than 2% held by the top ten. The sequencing input was peripheral blood. The receptor set was obtained from a woman aged 40 to 50 who had recovered from COVID-19.

CDR3 in amino acids: CATSRDLGLGNTIYF. CDR3 bases: TGTGCCACCAGCAGAGATTTGGGCCTCGGAAACACCATATATTTT. The chain has TRBV15 and TRBJ1-3; no firm D call. Per germline, CDR1 LNHNV and CDR2 YYDKDF (reference sequence). This CDR3 spans 15 amino acids. The germline V and J ends were trimmed by 0 bases and 4 bases, with 10 bases remaining between them. The full variable domain, with the rest looked up from reference TRBV15 and TRBJ1-3, is DAMVIQNPRYQVTQFGKPVTLSCSQTLNHNVMYWYQQKSSQAPKLLFHYYDKDFNNEADTPDNFQSRRPNTSFCFLDIRSPGLGDTAMYLCATSRDLGLGNTIYFGEGSWLTVV.

This chain connects TRBV2 to TRBJ2-7; 7 nucleotides match TRBD1. V shed 6 bases, J shed 5 bases, and the junction held 13 bases outside the gene matches. The CDR3 covers 15 residues. The germline CDR1 and CDR2 sequences are SNHLY and FYNNEI. The CDR3 bases are TGTGCCAGCAGCCCAAGGACAGGCCTAATCGACGAGCAGTACTTC. This codes for CASSPRTGLIDEQYF.

This clone has only a few counts. The chain carries TRBV5-1 and TRBJ2-1; D is ambiguous. Trimming shortened V by 0 bases and J by 10 bases, and 11 bases separated the two germline ends. Germline V gives CDR1 SGHRS, CDR2 YFSETQ. There are 13 residues in the CDR3. CDR3 nucleotide sequence: TGCGCCAGCAGCTTGGAGGAGTCAACCGAGCAGTTCTTC. It yields the protein CASSLEESTEQFF.

This clone was picked up one time. The chain recombines TRBV5-5 with TRBJ2-5; 8 nucleotides match TRBD1. With V trimmed by 3 bases and J by 3 bases, 1 base remained unmatched. This CDR3 spans 13 amino acids. Germline assignment: CDR1 SGHKS and CDR2 YYEKEE (reference sequence). CDR3 sequence (DNA): TGTGCCAGCAGCTGGACAGGGAAAGAGACCCAGTACTTC. This codes for CASSWTGKETQYF.

The chain is built from TRBV5-6 and TRBJ1-3, with a possible D match to TRBD1 (5 bases). Germline values: CDR1 SGHDT, CDR2 YYEEEE. V dropped 1 base and J dropped 4 bases, with 24 bases sitting between them. The CDR3 has 19 amino acids. The CDR3 here is CASSLLSIEGTTLGNTIYF. As DNA, the CDR3 is TGTGCCAGCAGCTTGCTATCTATCGAGGGGACTACTCTAGGAAACACCATATATTTT.

The V and J genes are TRBV6-5 and TRBJ1-4; D is uncertain. The ends were cut back, 6 bases at V and 2 bases at J, with 10 bases in the middle. The CDR3 is made up of 14 amino acids. Germline CDR1 and CDR2: MNHEY and SVGAGI. The CDR3 bases are TGTGCCAGCAGCCAAGTTAGCACTAATGAAAAACTGTTTTTT. This encodes CASSQVSTNEKLFF.

The chain links TRBV7-9 to TRBJ2-2, with a weak D call TRBD2 (5 bases). V lost 11 bases to trimming and J lost 2 bases, with 18 bases between them. The length of the CDR3 is 15 residues. Germline lookup yields CDR1 SEHNR and CDR2 FQNEAQ (reference sequence). CDR3 protein: CAGRSVAGNTGELFF. The CDR3 bases are TGTGCCGGACGGTCCGTTGCGGGTAACACCGGGGAGCTGTTTTTT.

The chain has TRBV18 and TRBJ2-2; 10 nucleotides line up with TRBD1. V dropped 5 bases and J dropped 4; count of bases not matched to a gene: 4. The germline CDR1 and CDR2 sequences are KGHSH and LQKENI. This CDR3 region has 15 residues. CDR3 region: CASSTRTGGTGELFF. The CDR3 DNA follows: TGTGCCAGCTCAACCCGGACAGGGGGCACCGGGGAGCTGTTTTTT. The full variable domain, with the rest looked up from reference TRBV18 and TRBJ2-2, is NAGVMQNPRHLVRRRGQEARLRCSPMKGHSHVYWYRQLPEEGLKFMVYLQKENIIDESGMPKERFSAEFPKEGPSILRIQQVVRGDSAAYFCASSTRTGGTGELFFGEGSRLTVL.

This clone showed up just once. The chain links TRBV5-4 to TRBJ2-2, with D tentatively TRBD2 (5 bases). The CDR3 runs to 15 residues. Germline V gene lookup returns CDR1 SGHNT and CDR2 YYREEE (reference sequence). Trimming left V 2 bases short and J 4 bases short, with 12 bases between. This CDR3 is CASSFGGSGTGELFF. CDR3 bases: TGTGCCAGCAGCTTCGGCGGGTCTGGCACCGGGGAGCTGTTTTTT.

The chain carries TRBV5-4 and TRBJ1-6; no definite D call. From germline, CDR1 is SGHNT and CDR2 YYREEE (reference sequence). V lost 0 bases and J 5 bases, leaving 9 bases between the germline ends. The CDR3 contains 15 residues. As DNA, the CDR3 is TGTGCCAGCAGCTTGGCCGGGGTTCATAATTCACCCCTCCACTTT. As protein: CASSLAGVHNSPLHF. Drawing the rest from reference TRBV5-4 and TRBJ1-6, the complete variable domain is ETGVTQSPTHLIKTRGQQVTLRCSSQSGHNTVSWYQQALGQGPQFIFQYYREEENGRGNFPPRFSGLQFPNYSSELNVNALELDDSALYLCASSLAGVHNSPLHFGNGTRLTVT.

The genes are TRBV3-1 (or the pseudogene TRBV3-2) and TRBJ1-4; no definite D call. The V and J ends lost 1 base and 8 bases respectively, with 8 bases between them. The CDR3 length is 13 residues. Per the germline V gene, CDR1 is LGHDT and CDR2 is YNNKEL (reference sequence). The DNA for the CDR3 is TGTGCCAGCAGCCAAGGGCGGGAGGAAAAACTGTTTTTT. This encodes CASSQGREEKLFF.

The sample holds a few counts of this clone. The chain has TRBV10-2 and TRBJ1-6; 9 nucleotides match TRBD1. Germline trimming cut 7 bases from V and 6 bases from J; bases unmatched to any gene: 13. The CDR3 totals 17 residues. Germline CDR1 is WSHSY and CDR2 is SAAADI. The CDR3 DNA reads as TGCGCCAGCAAACCGGGACAGGGCTTCGATCTTAATTCACCCCTCCACTTT. Translated: CASKPGQGFDLNSPLHF.

The CDR3 coding sequence is TGTGCAACACAGGGCAGCTCCTACAATGAGCAGTTCTTC. Protein sequence: CATQGSSYNEQFF. The chain has TRBV19 and TRBJ2-1; D is perhaps TRBD1 (6 bases). The CDR3 length is 13 residues. Germline V gene sequence: CDR1 LNHDA, CDR2 SQIVND (reference sequence).

The V and J genes are TRBV13 and TRBJ2-7; 7 positions agree with TRBD1. The V gene's germline CDR1 is PRHDT and CDR2 FYEKMQ (reference sequence). The CDR3 spans 14 residues. J gave up 4 bases and V 3 bases, and 6 bases lay outside the gene matches. The CDR3 DNA reads TGTGCCAGCAGCTTGTCAGGGGGAGCGTACGAGCAGTACTTC. It translates to CASSLSGGAYEQYF. The variable domain in full, completed from reference TRBV13 and TRBJ2-7, reads AAGVIQSPRHLIKEKRETATLKCYPIPRHDTVYWYQQGPGQDPQFLISFYEKMQSDKGSIPDRFSAQQFSDYHSELNMSSLELGDSALYFCASSLSGGAYEQYFGPGTRLTVT.

This sequence joins TRBV5-1 and TRBJ2-3, with 8 bases aligning to TRBD2. CDR1 and CDR2 from the germline V gene are SGHRS and YFSETQ. J gave up 1 base and V 3 bases, and 4 bases lay outside the gene matches. The CDR3 is 15 amino acids. CDR3: CASSSFSGGTDTQYF. DNA of the CDR3: TGCGCCAGCAGCTCATTTAGCGGGGGCACAGATACGCAGTATTTT.

V usage is TRBV28 and J usage is TRBJ2-1; 7 nucleotides align to TRBD2. Germline V lookup: CDR1 MDHEN, CDR2 SYDVKM. The trim removed 4 bases at V and 4 bases at J, leaving 16 bases unmatched. The CDR3 totals 18 residues. In DNA form, the CDR3 reads TGTGCCAGCAGTTCGCCTAAAATCAGCGGGGTCCCATACAATGAGCAGTTCTTC. Residues: CASSSPKISGVPYNEQFF.

This chain connects TRBV5-1 to TRBJ2-5; TRBD2 aligns across 15 bases. The germline CDR1 and CDR2 sequences are SGHRS and YFSETQ. The CDR3 loop spans 19 amino acids. V lost 3 bases, J lost 3 bases, and 12 bases stayed unmatched. CDR3 protein: CASSSDWGLAGGDEETQYF. CDR3 coding DNA: TGCGCCAGCAGCTCGGACTGGGGACTAGCGGGGGGAGATGAAGAGACCCAGTACTTC.

In this sample, this clone turned up once. V gene TRBV24-1 combines with J gene TRBJ1-2; D possibly corresponds to TRBD1 (5 bases). This CDR3 has 13 amino acids. V was pared by 5 bases and J by 6 bases, with 12 bases between. Germline CDR1 KGHDR, CDR2 SFDVKD. In DNA, the CDR3 is TGTGCCACCAGTGGCCGACAGCATGATGGCTACACCTTC. Translation gives CATSGRQHDGYTF.

CDR3 in DNA: TGTGCCAGCAGCCAACAGGGGGGAGCACGGACCCAGTACTTC. It is translated as CASSQQGGARTQYF. The chain uses TRBV28 and TRBJ2-5; TRBD1 aligns across 8 bases. From germline, CDR1 is MDHEN and CDR2 SYDVKM. J gave up 7 bases and V 6 bases, and 10 bases lay outside the gene matches. This CDR3 has 14 residues.

The chain joins TRBV30 to TRBJ1-1; no reliable D call. The V gene's germline CDR1 is GTSNPN and CDR2 SVGIG (reference sequence). The V gene lost 0 bases and the J gene lost 4 bases, with 15 bases spanning the gap. This CDR3 spans 15 amino acids. CDR3 coding DNA: TGTGCCTGGAGTGTACTTATTGAGGGAGGCACTGAAGCTTTCTTT. Protein product: CAWSVLIEGGTEAFF.

The chain uses TRBV24-1 and TRBJ2-3; maybe TRBD2 (7 bases). V was pared by 5 bases and J by 4 bases, with 30 bases between. CDR3 length equals 20 residues. Germline CDR1 and CDR2: KGHDR and SFDVKD. In nucleotides, the CDR3 is TGTGCCACCAGTGGCATGGGGGAGGCTGGGGGCGGGGGTACATCAGATACGCAGTATTTT. The encoded protein is CATSGMGEAGGGGTSDTQYF.

The rearrangement links TRBV24-1 to TRBJ2-7; 7 nucleotides align to TRBD1. J gave up 1 base and V 12 bases, and 8 bases lay outside the gene matches. This CDR3 has 13 amino acids. CDR1 KGHDR and CDR2 SFDVKD come from the germline V gene. The DNA of the CDR3 is TGTGCCCCGACAGGGATCGATTCCTACGAGCAGTACTTC. Its protein is CAPTGIDSYEQYF.

J is TRBJ2-4 and V is TRBV27; TRBD2 aligns across 13 bases. The CDR3 loop spans 16 amino acids. From germline, CDR1 is MNHEY and CDR2 SMNVEV (reference sequence). Trimming took 2 bases from V and 9 from J; bases not matched to a gene: 7. The CDR3 loop reads CASSLVGLAGVGIQYF. Here the CDR3 DNA reads TGTGCCAGCAGTTTAGTAGGACTAGCGGGGGTCGGCATTCAGTACTTC.

V usage is TRBV7-2 and J usage is TRBJ1-5, with TRBD1 as a possible D gene (6 bases). CDR1 and CDR2 from the germline V gene are SGHTA and FQGNSA. This CDR3 region has 14 residues. V gave up 3 bases and J gave up 5 bases, with 11 bases separating them. CDR3 residues: CASSFRDTDQPQHF. The CDR3 nucleotides are TGTGCCAGCAGCTTCCGGGACACTGATCAGCCCCAGCATTTT.

The rearrangement uses TRBV7-6 and TRBJ1-3, with D perhaps TRBD1 (6 bases). From germline, CDR1 is SGHVS and CDR2 FNYEAQ. The CDR3 contains 14 residues. V lost 10 bases and J lost 1, with 14 bases in between. The CDR3 loop reads CAIFGGESGNTIYF. In DNA, the CDR3 is TGTGCCATCTTTGGGGGCGAATCTGGAAACACCATATATTTT.

The rearrangement uses TRBV5-1 and TRBJ2-7, with D perhaps TRBD1 (7 bases). There are 17 residues in the CDR3. Deletions cut 0 bases from V and 3 bases from J, with 19 bases between. Germline CDR1 reads SGHRS; CDR2 reads YFSETQ. The CDR3 DNA sequence: TGCGCCAGCAGCTTGGCCGATGTTCGACAGGGAGGCTACGAGCAGTACTTC. Protein sequence: CASSLADVRQGGYEQYF.

This chain uses TRBV7-9 with TRBJ2-2, with TRBD2 as a possible D gene (6 bases). Trimming took 11 bases from V and 3 from J, leaving 19 bases between them. Germline assignment: CDR1 SEHNR and CDR2 FQNEAQ (reference sequence). This CDR3 comprises 15 residues. In DNA, the CDR3 is TGTGCCCTTGCCGGGGGTCGCAGGGACACCGGGGAGCTGTTTTTT. Its protein product is CALAGGRRDTGELFF.

The DNA of the CDR3 is TGTGCCAGCAGGCGGACAGGGAGCAATCAGCCCCAGCATTTT. It specifies CASRRTGSNQPQHF. The chain recombines TRBV28 with TRBJ1-5; 8 bases map to TRBD1. The V and J ends lost 6 bases and 1 base, in that order; junction bases with no gene match: 2. In germline, CDR1 is MDHEN, CDR2 SYDVKM. The CDR3 is made up of 14 amino acids.

This clone came up once. The rearrangement joins TRBV18 to TRBJ1-5; D is unresolved. CDR1 is KGHSH and CDR2 is LQKENI in the germline V gene. V was cut by 3 bases and J by 0 bases, with 12 bases left in between. The CDR3 totals 16 residues. The CDR3 nucleotides read TGTGCCAGCTCACCGGGAGTGTGGGGTAGCAATCAGCCCCAGCATTTT. It is translated as CASSPGVWGSNQPQHF. The whole variable domain, remainder taken from reference TRBV18 and TRBJ1-5, is NAGVMQNPRHLVRRRGQEARLRCSPMKGHSHVYWYRQLPEEGLKFMVYLQKENIIDESGMPKERFSAEFPKEGPSILRIQQVVRGDSAAYFCASSPGVWGSNQPQHFGDGTRLSIL.

The genes are TRBV5-4 and TRBJ1-1, with TRBD1 matching 8 bases. V trimming: 1 base; J trimming: 3 bases; junction bases outside the gene matches: 5. The CDR3 is 15 amino acids. CDR1 SGHNT and CDR2 YYREEE come from the germline V gene (reference sequence). The CDR3 DNA is TGTGCCAGCAGCTTGCCAAACAGGGGGGACACTGAAGCTTTCTTT. Its translation is CASSLPNRGDTEAFF.

The chain uses TRBV24-1 and TRBJ2-3, with TRBD1 identical over 7 bases. CDR1 and CDR2 (germline): KGHDR, SFDVKD. Trimming cost V 7 bases and J 1 base; bases outside gene matches: 4. The CDR3 extends over 14 amino acids. CDR3 protein: CATSITGGTDTQYF. The CDR3 DNA follows: TGTGCCACCAGCATTACAGGGGGCACAGATACGCAGTATTTT.

The chain combines TRBV18 with TRBJ1-3, with D possibly matching TRBD1 (6 bases). The V gene's germline CDR1 is KGHSH and CDR2 LQKENI. The V gene lost 1 base and the J gene lost 0 bases, with 13 bases spanning the gap. The CDR3 has 17 residues. CDR3 region: CASSPRTEDFSGNTIYF. The CDR3 nucleotides are TGTGCCAGCTCACCACGGACAGAGGATTTCTCTGGAAACACCATATATTTT.